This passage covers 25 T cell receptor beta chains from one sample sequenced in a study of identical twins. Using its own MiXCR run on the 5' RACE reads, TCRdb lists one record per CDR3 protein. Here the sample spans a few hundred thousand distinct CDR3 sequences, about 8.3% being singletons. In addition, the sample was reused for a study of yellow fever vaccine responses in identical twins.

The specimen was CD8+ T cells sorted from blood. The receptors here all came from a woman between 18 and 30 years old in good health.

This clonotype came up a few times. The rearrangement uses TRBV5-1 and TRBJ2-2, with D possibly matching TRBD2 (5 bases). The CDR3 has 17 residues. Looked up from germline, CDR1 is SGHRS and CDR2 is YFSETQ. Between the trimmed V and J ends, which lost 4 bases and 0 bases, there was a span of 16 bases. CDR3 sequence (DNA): TGCGCCAGCAGCCTGATACCCGCGGGCGCGAACACCGGGGAGCTGTTTTTT. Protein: CASSLIPAGANTGELFF.

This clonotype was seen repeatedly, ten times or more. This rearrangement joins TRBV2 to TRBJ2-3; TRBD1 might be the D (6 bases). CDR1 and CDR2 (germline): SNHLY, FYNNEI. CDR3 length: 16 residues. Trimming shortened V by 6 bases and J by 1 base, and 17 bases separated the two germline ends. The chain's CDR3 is CASRRGRRGGTDTQYF. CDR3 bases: TGTGCCAGCAGGAGAGGTCGCAGGGGTGGCACAGATACGCAGTATTTT.

DNA for the CDR3: TGTGCCAGCACGACGTCCCGGGACAGGGTAGAGACCCAGTACTTC. It encodes CASTTSRDRVETQYF. The rearrangement uses TRBV11-2 and TRBJ2-5; 9 bases fit TRBD1. The trim removed 7 bases at V and 4 bases at J, leaving 10 bases unmatched. CDR1 and CDR2 from the germline V gene are SGHAT and FQNNGV. The CDR3 runs to 15 residues.

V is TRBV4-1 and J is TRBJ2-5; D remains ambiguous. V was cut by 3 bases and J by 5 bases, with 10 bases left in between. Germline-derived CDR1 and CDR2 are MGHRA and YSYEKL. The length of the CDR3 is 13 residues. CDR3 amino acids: CASSQSATETQYF. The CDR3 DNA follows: TGCGCCAGCAGCCAGTCGGCGACGGAGACCCAGTACTTC.

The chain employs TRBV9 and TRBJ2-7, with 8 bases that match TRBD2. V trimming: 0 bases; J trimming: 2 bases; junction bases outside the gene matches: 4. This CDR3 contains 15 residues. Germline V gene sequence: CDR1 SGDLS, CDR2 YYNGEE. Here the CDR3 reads CASSVGGGGTYEQYF. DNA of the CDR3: TGTGCCAGCAGCGTAGGTGGCGGGGGGACCTACGAGCAGTACTTC.

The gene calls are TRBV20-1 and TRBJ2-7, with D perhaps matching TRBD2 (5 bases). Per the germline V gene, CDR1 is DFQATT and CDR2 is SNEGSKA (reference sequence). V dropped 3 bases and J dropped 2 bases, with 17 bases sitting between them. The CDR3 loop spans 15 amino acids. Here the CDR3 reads CSARGFNREPYEQYF. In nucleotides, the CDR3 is TGCAGTGCTAGGGGATTTAACCGGGAACCCTACGAGCAGTACTTC.

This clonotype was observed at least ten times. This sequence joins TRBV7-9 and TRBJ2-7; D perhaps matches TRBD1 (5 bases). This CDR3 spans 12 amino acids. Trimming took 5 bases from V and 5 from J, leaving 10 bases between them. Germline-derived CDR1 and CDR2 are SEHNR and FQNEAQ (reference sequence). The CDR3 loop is CASSPQGHEQYF. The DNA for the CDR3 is TGTGCCAGCAGCCCCCAGGGTCACGAGCAGTACTTC.

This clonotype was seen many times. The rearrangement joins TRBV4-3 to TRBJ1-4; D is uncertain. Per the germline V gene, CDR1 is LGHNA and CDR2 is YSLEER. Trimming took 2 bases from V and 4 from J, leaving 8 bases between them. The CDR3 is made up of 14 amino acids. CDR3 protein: CASSQLRSNEKLFF. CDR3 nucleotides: TGCGCCAGCAGCCAACTCAGAAGTAATGAAAAACTGTTTTTT.

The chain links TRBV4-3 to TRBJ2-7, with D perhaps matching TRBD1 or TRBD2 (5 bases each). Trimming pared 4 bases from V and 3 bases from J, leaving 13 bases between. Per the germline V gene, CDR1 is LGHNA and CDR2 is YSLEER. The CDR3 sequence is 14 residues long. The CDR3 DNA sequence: TGCGCCAGCAGCCTAAGGCGAGGGGACTACGAGCAGTACTTC. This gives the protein CASSLRRGDYEQYF.

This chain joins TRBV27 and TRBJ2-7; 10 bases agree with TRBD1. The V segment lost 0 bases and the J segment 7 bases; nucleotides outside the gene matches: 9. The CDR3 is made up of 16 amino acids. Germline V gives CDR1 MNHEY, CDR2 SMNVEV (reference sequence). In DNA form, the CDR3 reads TGTGCCAGCAGTTTATCGATCGGGACAGGGGATTGGGAGCAGTACTTC. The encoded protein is CASSLSIGTGDWEQYF.

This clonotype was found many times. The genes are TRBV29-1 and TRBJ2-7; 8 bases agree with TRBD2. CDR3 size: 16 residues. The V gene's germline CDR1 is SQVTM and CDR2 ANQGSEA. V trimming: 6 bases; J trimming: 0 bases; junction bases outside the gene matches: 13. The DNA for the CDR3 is TGCAGCGTGGCGGGGGGTAAGAAGAAGGGCTCCTACGAGCAGTACTTC. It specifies CSVAGGKKKGSYEQYF.

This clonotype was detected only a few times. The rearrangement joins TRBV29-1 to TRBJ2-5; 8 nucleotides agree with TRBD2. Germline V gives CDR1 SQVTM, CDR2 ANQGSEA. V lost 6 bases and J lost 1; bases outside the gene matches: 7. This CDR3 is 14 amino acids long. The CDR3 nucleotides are TGCAGCGTAGAACTAGCGGACATCCAAGAGACCCAGTACTTC. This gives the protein CSVELADIQETQYF.

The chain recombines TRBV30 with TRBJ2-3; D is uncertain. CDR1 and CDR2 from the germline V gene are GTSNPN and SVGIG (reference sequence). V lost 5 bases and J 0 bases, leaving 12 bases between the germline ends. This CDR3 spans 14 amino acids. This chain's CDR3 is CAWAHSASTDTQYF. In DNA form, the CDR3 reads TGTGCCTGGGCCCACAGCGCCAGCACAGATACGCAGTATTTT.

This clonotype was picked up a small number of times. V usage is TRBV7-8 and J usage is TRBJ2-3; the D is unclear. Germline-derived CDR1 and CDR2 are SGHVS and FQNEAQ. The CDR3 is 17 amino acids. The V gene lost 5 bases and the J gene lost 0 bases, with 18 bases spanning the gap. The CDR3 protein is CASSRAHGSSSTDTQYF. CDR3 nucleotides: TGTGCCAGCAGCCGGGCGCACGGTTCCTCTAGCACAGATACGCAGTATTTT.

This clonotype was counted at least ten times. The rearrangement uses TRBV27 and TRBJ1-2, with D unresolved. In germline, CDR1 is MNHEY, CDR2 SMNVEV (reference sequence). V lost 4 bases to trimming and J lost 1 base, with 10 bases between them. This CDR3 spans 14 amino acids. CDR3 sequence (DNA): TGTGCCAGCAGTTCGTCTGTTTATAACTATGGCTACACCTTC. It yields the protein CASSSSVYNYGYTF.

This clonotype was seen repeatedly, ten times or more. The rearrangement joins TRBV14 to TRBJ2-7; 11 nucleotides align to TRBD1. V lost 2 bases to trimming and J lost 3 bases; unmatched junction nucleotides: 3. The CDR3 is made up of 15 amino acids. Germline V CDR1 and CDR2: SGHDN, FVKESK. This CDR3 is CASSQPGQGGYEQYF. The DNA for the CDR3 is TGTGCCAGCAGCCAACCGGGACAGGGGGGCTACGAGCAGTACTTC.

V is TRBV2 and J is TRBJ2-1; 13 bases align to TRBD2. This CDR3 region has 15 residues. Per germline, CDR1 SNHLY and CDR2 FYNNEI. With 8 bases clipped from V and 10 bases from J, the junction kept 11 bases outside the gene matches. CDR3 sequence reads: CASLSTSGGASEQFF. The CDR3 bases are TGTGCCAGCTTATCAACTAGCGGGGGGGCTTCCGAGCAGTTCTTC. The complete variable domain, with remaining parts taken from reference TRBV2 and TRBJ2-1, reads EPEVTQTPSHQVTQMGQEVILRCVPISNHLYFYWYRQILGQKVEFLVSFYNNEISEKSEIFDDQFSVERPDGSNFTLKIRSTKLEDSAMYFCASLSTSGGASEQFFGPGTRLTVL.

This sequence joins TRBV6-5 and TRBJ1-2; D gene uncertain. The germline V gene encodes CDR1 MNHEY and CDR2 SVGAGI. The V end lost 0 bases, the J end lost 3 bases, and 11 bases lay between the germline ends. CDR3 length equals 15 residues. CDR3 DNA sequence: TGTGCCAGCAGTTACTCAGGTTGGGCGGACTATGGCTACACCTTC. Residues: CASSYSGWADYGYTF.

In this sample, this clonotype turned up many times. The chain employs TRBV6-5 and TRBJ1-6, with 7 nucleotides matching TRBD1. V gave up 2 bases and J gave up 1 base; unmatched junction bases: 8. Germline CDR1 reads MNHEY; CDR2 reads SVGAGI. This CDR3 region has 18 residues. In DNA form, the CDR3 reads TGTGCCAGCAGTTACCCTCCGTTACAGGGGTCCTATAATTCACCCCTCCACTTT. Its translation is CASSYPPLQGSYNSPLHF.

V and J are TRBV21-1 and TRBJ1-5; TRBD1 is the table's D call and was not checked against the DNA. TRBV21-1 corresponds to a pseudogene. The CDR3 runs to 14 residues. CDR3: CASSKQGSNQPQHF. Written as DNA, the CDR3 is TGTGCCAGCAGCAAACAGGGGAGCAATCAGCCCCAGCATTTT.

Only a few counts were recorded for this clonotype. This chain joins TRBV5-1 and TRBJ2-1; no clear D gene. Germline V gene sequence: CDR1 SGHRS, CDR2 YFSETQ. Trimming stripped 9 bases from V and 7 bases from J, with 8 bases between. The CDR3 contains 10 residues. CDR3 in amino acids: CAIKSNEQFF. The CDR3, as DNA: TGCGCCATCAAGTCGAATGAGCAGTTCTTC. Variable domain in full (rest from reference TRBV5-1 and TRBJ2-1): KAGVTQTPRYLIKTRGQQVTLSCSPISGHRSVSWYQQTPGQGLQFLFEYFSETQRNKGNFPGRFSGRQFSNSRSEMNVSTLELGDSALYLCAIKSNEQFFGPGTRLTVL.

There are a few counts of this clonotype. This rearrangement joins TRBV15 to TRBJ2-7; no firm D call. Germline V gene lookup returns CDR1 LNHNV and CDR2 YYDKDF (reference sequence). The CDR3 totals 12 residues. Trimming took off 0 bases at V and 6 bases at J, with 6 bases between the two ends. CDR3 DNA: TGTGCCACCAGCAGAGAAAGGGCCGAGCAGTACTTC. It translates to CATSRERAEQYF. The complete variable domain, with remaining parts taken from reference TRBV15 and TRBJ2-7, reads DAMVIQNPRYQVTQFGKPVTLSCSQTLNHNVMYWYQQKSSQAPKLLFHYYDKDFNNEADTPDNFQSRRPNTSFCFLDIRSPGLGDTAMYLCATSRERAEQYFGPGTRLTVT.

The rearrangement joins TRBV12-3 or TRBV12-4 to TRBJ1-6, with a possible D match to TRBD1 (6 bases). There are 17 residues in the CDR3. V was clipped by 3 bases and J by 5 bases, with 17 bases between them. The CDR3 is CASSFIRGGGNNSPLHF. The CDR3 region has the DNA TGTGCCAGCAGTTTCATAAGGGGCGGGGGCAATAATTCACCCCTCCACTTT.

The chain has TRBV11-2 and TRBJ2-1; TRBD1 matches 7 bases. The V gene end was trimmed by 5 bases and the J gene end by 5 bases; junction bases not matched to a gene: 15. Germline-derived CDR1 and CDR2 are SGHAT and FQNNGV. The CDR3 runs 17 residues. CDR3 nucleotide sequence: TGTGCCAGCAGCCTATTATATCCGGGACAGAGAAACAATGAGCAGTTCTTC. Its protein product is CASSLLYPGQRNNEQFF.

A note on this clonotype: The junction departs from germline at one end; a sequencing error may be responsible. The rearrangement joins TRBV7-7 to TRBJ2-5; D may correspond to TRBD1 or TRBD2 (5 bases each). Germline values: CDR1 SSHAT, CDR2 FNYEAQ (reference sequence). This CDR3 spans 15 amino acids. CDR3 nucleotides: TGTGCTAGCAGCACGGGGACCCCGACCCAAGAGACCCAGTACTTC. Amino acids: CASSTGTPTQETQYF.